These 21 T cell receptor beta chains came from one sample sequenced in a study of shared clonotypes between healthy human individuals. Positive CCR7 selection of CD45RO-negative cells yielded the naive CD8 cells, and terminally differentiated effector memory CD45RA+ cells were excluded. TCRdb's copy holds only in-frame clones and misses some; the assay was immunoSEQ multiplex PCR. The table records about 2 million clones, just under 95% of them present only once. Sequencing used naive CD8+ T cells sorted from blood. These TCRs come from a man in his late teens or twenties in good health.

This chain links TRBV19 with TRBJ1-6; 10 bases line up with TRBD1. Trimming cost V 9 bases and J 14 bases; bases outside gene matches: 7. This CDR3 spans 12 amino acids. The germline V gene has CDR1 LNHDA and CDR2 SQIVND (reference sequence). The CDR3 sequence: CASKGQGVTLHF. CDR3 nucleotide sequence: TGTGCCAGCAAAGGACAGGGGGTCACCCTCCACTTT.

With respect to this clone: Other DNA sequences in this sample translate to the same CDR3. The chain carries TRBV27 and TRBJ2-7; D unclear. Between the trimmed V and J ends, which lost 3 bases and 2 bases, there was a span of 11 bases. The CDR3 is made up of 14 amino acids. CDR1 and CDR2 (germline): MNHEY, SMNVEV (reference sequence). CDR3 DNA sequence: TGTGCCAGCAGTTTGGTCAGTCCTCCCTACGAGCAGTACTTC. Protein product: CASSLVSPPYEQYF.

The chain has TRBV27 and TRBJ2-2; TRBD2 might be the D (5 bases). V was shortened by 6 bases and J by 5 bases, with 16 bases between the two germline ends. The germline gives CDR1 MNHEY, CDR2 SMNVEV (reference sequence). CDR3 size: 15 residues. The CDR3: CASSLTQLETGELFF. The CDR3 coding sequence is TGTGCCAGCAGCCTGACCCAACTAGAAACCGGGGAGCTGTTTTTT.

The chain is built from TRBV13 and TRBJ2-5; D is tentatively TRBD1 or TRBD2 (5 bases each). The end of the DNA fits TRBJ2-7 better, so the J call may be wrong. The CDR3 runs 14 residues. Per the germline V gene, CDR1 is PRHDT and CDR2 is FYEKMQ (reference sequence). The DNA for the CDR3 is TGTGCCAGCAGCTTAGAGGGGAGCTCCTACGAGCAGTACTTC. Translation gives CASSLEGSSYEQYF.

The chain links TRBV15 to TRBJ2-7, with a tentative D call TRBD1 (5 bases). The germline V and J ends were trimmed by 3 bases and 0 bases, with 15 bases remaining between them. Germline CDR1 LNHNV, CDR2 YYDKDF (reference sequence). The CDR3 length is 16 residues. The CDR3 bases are TGTGCCACCAGCAGTAATCCTACAGGATACTCCTACGAGCAGTACTTC. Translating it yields CATSSNPTGYSYEQYF.

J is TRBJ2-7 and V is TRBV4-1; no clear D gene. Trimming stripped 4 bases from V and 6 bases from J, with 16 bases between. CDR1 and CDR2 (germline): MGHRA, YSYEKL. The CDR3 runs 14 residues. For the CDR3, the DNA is TGCGCCAGCAGCCTGATATTGCCGCGGAGCGAGCAGTACTTC. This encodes CASSLILPRSEQYF.

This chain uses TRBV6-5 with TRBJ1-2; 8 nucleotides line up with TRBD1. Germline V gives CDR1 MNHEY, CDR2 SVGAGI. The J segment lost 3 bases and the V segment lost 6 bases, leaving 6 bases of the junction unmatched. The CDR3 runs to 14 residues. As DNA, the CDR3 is TGTGCCAGCAGAATGACAGGGGAGGACTATGGCTACACCTTC. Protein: CASRMTGEDYGYTF.

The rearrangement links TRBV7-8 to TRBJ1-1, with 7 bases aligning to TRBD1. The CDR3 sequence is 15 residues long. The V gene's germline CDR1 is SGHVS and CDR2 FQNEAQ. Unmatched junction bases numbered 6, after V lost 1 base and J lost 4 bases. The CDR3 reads CASSLDEGASTEAFF. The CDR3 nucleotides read TGTGCCAGCAGCTTAGACGAGGGGGCAAGCACTGAAGCTTTCTTT. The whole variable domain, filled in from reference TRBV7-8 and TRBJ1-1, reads GAGVSQSPRYKVAKRGQDVALRCDPISGHVSLFWYQQALGQGPEFLTYFQNEAQLDKSGLPSDRFFAERPEGSVSTLKIQRTQQEDSAVYLCASSLDEGASTEAFFGQGTRLTVV.

The CDR3 loop is CSVEGERYTDTQYF. DNA for the CDR3: TGCAGCGTTGAAGGAGAGCGGTACACAGATACGCAGTATTTT. The gene calls are TRBV29-1 and TRBJ2-3, with D perhaps TRBD2 (5 bases). Germline values: CDR1 SQVTM, CDR2 ANQGSEA. This CDR3 is built from 14 residues. V shed 1 base and J shed 2 bases, with 10 bases lying between them.

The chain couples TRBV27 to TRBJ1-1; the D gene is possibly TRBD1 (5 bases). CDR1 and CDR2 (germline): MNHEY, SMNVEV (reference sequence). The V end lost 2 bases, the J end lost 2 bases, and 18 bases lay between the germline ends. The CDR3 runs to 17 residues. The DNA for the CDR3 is TGTGCCAGCAGTTTAGGGACCTTTGGGGGGTCTAACACTGAAGCTTTCTTT. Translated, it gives CASSLGTFGGSNTEAFF.

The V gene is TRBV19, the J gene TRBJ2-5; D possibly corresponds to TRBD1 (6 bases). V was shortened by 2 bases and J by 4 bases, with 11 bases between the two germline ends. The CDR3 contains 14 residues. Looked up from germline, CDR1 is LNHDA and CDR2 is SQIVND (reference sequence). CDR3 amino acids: CASSIILGGETQYF. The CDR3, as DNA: TGTGCCAGTAGTATAATCCTAGGGGGAGAGACCCAGTACTTC.

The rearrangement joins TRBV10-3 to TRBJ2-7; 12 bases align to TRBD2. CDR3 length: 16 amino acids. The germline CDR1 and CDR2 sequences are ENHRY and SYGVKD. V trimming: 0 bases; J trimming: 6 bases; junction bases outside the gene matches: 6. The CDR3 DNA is TGTGCCATCAGTGAGTCTGGCCTAGCGGGAGGGCGCGAGCAGTACTTC. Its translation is CAISESGLAGGREQYF.

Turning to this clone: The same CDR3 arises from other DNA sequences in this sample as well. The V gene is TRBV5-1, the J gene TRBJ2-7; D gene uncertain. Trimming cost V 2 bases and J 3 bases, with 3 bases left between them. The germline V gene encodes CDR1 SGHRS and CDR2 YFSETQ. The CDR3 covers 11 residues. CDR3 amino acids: CASSFNYEQYF. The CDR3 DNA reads TGCGCCAGCAGCTTTAACTACGAGCAGTACTTC.

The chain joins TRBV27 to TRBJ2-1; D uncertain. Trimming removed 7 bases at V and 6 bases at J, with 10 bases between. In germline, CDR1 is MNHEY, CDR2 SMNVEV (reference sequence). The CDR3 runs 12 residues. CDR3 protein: CASTHLGNEQFF. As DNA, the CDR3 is TGTGCCAGCACCCACCTCGGCAATGAGCAGTTCTTC.

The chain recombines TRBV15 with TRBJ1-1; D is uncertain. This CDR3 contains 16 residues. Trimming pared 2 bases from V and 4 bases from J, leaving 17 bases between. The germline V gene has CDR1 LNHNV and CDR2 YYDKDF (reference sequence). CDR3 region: CATSRSGLGLGTEAFF. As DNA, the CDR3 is TGTGCCACCAGCAGATCGGGATTAGGCTTGGGCACTGAAGCTTTCTTT. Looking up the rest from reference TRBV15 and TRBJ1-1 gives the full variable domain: DAMVIQNPRYQVTQFGKPVTLSCSQTLNHNVMYWYQQKSSQAPKLLFHYYDKDFNNEADTPDNFQSRRPNTSFCFLDIRSPGLGDTAMYLCATSRSGLGLGTEAFFGQGTRLTVV.

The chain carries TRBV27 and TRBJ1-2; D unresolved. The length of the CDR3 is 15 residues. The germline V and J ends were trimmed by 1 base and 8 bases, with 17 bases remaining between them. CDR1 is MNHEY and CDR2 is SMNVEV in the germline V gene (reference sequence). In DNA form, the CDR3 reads TGTGCCAGCAGTTTATGGGTCGGTAACTTGGGGGGCTACACCTTC. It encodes CASSLWVGNLGGYTF.

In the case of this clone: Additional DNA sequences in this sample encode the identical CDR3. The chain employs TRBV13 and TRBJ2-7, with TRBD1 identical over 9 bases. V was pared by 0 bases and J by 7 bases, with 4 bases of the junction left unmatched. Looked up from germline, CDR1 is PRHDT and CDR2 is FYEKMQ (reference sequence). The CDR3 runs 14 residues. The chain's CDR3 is CASSLGQGASEQYF. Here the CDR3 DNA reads TGTGCCAGCAGCTTAGGACAGGGGGCAAGTGAGCAGTACTTC.

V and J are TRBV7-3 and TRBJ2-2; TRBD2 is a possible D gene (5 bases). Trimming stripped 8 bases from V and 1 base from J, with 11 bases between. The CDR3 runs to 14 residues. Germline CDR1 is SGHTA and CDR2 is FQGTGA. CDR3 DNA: TGTGCCAGCGCCGAGGGCCTGAACACCGGGGAGCTGTTTTTT. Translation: CASAEGLNTGELFF.

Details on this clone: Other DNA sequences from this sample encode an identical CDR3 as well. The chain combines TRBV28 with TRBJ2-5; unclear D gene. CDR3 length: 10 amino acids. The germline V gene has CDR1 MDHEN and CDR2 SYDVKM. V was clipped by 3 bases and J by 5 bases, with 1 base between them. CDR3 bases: TGTGCCAGCAGTTTCGAGACCCAGTACTTC. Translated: CASSFETQYF.

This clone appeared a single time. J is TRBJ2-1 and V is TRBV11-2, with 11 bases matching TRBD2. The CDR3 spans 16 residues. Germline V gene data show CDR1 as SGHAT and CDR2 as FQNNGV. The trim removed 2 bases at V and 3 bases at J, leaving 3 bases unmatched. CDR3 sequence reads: CASSLSGLAGYNEQFF. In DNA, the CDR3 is TGTGCCAGCAGCTTATCCGGACTAGCGGGCTACAATGAGCAGTTCTTC.

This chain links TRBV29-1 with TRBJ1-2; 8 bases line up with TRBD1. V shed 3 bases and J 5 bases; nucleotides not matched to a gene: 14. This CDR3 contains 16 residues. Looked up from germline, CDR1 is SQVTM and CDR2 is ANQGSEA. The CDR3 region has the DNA TGCAGCGTTGATGTGGACCGAGGGACAGGAAGTTATGGCTACACCTTC. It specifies CSVDVDRGTGSYGYTF. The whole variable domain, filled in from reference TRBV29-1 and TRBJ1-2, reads SAVISQKPSRDICQRGTSLTIQCQVDSQVTMMFWYRQQPGQSLTLIATANQGSEATYESGFVIDKFPISRPNLTFSTLTVSNMSPEDSSIYLCSVDVDRGTGSYGYTFGSGTRLTVV.